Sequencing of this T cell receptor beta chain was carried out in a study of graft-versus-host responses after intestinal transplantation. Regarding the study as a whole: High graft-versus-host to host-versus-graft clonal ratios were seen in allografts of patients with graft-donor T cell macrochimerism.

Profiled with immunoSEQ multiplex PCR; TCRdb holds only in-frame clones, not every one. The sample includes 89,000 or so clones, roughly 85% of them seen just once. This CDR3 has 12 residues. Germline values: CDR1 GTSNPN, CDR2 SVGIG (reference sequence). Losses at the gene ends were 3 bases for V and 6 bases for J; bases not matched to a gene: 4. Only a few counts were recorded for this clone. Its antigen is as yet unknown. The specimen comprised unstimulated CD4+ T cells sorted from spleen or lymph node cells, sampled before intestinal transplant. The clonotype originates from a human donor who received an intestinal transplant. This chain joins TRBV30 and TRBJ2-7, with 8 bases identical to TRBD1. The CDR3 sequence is CAWSGQGLEQYF. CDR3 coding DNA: TGTGCCTGGAGCGGACAGGGCCTCGAGCAGTACTTC. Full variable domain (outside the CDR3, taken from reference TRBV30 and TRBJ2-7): SQTIHQWPATLVQPVGSPLSLECTVEGTSNPNLYWYRQAAGRGLQLLFYSVGIGQISSEVPQNLSASRPQDRQFILSSKKLLLSDSGFYLCAWSGQGLEQYFGPGTRLTVT.